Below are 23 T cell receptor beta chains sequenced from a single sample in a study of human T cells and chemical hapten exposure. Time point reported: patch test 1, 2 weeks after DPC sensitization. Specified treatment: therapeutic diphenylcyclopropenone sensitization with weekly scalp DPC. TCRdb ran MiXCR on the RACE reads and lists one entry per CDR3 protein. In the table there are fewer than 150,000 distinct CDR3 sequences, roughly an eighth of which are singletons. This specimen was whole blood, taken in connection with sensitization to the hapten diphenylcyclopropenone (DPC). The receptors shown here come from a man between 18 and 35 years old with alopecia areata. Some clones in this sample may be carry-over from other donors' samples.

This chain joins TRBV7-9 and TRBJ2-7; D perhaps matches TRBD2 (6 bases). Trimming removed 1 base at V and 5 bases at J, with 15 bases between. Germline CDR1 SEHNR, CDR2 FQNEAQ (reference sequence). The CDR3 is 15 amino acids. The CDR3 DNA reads TGTGCCAGCAGCTTAGTCGGGGGAGGAAGGAACGAGCAGTACTTC. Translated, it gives CASSLVGGGRNEQYF.

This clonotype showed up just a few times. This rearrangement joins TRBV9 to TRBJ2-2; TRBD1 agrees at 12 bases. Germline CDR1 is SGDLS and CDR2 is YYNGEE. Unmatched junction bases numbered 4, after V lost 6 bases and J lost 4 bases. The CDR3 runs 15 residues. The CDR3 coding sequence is TGTGCCAGCACCCCGGGACAGGGGGCCACCGGGGAGCTGTTTTTT. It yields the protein CASTPGQGATGELFF. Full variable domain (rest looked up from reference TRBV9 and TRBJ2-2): DSGVTQTPKHLITATGQRVTLRCSPRSGDLSVYWYQQSLDQGLQFLIQYYNGEERAKGNILERFSAQQFPDLHSELNLSSLELGDSALYFCASTPGQGATGELFFGEGSRLTVL.

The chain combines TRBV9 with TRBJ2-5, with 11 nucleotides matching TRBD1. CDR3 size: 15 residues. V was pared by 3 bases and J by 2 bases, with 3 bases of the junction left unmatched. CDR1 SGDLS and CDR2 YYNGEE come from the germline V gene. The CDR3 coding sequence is TGTGCCAGCAGCGCGGACAGGGGGCTTCAAGAGACCCAGTACTTC. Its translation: CASSADRGLQETQYF.

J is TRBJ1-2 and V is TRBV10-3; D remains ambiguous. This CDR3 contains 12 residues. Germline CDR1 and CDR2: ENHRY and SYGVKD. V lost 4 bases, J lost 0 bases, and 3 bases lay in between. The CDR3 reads CAISVTNYGYTF. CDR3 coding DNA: TGTGCCATCAGTGTTACTAACTATGGCTACACCTTC.

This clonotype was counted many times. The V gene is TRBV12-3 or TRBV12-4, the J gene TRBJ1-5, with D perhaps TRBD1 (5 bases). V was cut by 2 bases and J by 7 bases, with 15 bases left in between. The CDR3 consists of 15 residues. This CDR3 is CASSLSGQGSQPQHF. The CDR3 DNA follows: TGTGCCAGCAGTTTATCGGGGCAGGGAAGCCAGCCCCAGCATTTT.

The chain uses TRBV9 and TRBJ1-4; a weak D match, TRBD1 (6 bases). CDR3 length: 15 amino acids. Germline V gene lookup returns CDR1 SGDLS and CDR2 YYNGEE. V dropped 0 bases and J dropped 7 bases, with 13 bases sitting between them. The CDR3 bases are TGTGCCAGCAGCGTAGCTACAGGGTATGGTGAAAAACTGTTTTTT. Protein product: CASSVATGYGEKLFF. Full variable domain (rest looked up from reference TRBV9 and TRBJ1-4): DSGVTQTPKHLITATGQRVTLRCSPRSGDLSVYWYQQSLDQGLQFLIQYYNGEERAKGNILERFSAQQFPDLHSELNLSSLELGDSALYFCASSVATGYGEKLFFGSGTQLSVL.

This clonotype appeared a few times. The CDR3 nucleotides read TGTGCCAGCAGCTTAATGGACAGGGGCATCGCGCAGTATTTT. Residues: CASSLMDRGIAQYF. The chain joins TRBV7-2 to TRBJ2-3; 9 positions agree with TRBD1. Trimming at V came to 2 bases and at J to 10 bases, leaving 7 bases not matched to a gene. The CDR3 is made up of 14 amino acids. CDR1 is SGHTA, CDR2 FQGNSA, per germline.

CDR3 sequence: CSALPGPTFNYGYTF. CDR3 nucleotides: TGCAGTGCCCTACCCGGACCCACTTTTAACTATGGCTACACCTTC. V gene TRBV20-1 combines with J gene TRBJ1-2; D is ambiguous. This CDR3 is 15 amino acids long. Deletions cut 6 bases from V and 1 base from J, with 18 bases between. Germline V gene lookup returns CDR1 DFQATT and CDR2 SNEGSKA (reference sequence).

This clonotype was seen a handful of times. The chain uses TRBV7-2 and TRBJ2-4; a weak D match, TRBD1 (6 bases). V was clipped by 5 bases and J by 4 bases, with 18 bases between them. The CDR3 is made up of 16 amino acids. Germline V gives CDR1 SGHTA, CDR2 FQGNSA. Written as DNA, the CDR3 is TGTGCCAGCAGCGTTCAGGGGTCGCCCGGTAAAAACATTCAGTACTTC. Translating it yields CASSVQGSPGKNIQYF.

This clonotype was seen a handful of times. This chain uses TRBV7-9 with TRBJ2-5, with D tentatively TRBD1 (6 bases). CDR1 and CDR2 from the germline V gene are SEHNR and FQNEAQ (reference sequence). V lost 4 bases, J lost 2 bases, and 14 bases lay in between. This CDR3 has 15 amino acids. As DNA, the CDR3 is TGTGCCAGCAGCTCTTGGACAGTACAACAAGAGACCCAGTACTTC. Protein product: CASSSWTVQQETQYF.

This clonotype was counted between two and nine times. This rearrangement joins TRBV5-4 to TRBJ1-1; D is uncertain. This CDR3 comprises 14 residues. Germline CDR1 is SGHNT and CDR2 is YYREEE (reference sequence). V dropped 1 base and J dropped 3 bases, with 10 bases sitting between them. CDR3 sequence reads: CASSLKARDTEAFF. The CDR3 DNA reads TGTGCCAGCAGCTTGAAGGCGCGGGACACTGAAGCTTTCTTT.

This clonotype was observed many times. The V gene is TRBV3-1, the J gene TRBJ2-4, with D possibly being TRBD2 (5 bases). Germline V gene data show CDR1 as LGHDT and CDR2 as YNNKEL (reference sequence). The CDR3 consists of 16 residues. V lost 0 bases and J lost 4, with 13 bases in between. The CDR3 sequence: CASSQDISGGKNIQYF. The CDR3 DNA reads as TGTGCCAGCAGCCAAGATATAAGCGGTGGGAAAAACATTCAGTACTTC.

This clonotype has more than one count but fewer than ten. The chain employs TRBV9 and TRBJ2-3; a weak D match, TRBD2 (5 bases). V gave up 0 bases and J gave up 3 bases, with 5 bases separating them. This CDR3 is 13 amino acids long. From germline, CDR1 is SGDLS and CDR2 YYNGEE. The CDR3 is CASSVAGTDTQYF. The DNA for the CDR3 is TGTGCCAGCAGCGTAGCGGGGACAGATACGCAGTATTTT.

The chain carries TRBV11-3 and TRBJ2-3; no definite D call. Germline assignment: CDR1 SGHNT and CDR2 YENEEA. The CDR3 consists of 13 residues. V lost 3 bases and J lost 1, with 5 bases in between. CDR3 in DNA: TGTGCCAGCAGCTTGTTCCGCACAGATACGCAGTATTTT. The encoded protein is CASSLFRTDTQYF.

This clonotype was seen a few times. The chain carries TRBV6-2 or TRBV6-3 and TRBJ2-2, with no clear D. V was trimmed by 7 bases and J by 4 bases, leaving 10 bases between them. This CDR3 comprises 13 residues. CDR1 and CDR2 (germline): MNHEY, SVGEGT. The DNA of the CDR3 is TGTGCCAGCACCGTAAACCCCACCGGGGAGCTGTTTTTT. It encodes CASTVNPTGELFF.

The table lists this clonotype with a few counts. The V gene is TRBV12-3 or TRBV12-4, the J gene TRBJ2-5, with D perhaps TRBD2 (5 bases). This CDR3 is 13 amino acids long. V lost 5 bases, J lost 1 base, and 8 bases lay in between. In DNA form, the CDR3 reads TGTGCCAGCAGTGCCGGGATCCAAGAGACCCAGTACTTC. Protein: CASSAGIQETQYF.

CDR3 protein: CSVGKQGANYGYTF. In DNA form, the CDR3 reads TGCAGCGTAGGAAAACAGGGGGCTAACTATGGCTACACCTTC. The chain uses TRBV29-1 and TRBJ1-2; 8 bases fit TRBD1. This CDR3 is 14 amino acids long. Germline V gene lookup returns CDR1 SQVTM and CDR2 ANQGSEA. The trim removed 6 bases at V and 0 bases at J, leaving 6 bases unmatched.

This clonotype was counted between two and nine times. The CDR3 here is CASSTGGPPLNTEAFF. In nucleotides, the CDR3 is TGTGCCAGCTCAACTGGGGGCCCACCTCTGAACACTGAAGCTTTCTTT. This chain connects TRBV18 to TRBJ1-1, with a possible D match to TRBD1 (6 bases). The CDR3 covers 16 residues. The V gene lost 5 bases and the J gene lost 0 bases, with 16 bases spanning the gap. CDR1 and CDR2 from the germline V gene are KGHSH and LQKENI.

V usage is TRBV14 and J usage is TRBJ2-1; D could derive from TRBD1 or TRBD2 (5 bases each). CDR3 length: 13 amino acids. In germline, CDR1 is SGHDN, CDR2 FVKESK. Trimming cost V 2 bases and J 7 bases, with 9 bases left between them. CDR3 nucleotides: TGTGCCAGCAGCCAATCCAGGGAGAATGAGCAGTTCTTC. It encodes CASSQSRENEQFF.

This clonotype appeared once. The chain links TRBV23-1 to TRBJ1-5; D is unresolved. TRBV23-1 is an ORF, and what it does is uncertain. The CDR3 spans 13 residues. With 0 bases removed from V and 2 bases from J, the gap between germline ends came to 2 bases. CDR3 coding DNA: TGCGCCAGCAGTCAATCTTGCAATCAGCCCCAGCATTTT. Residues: CASSQSCNQPQHF.

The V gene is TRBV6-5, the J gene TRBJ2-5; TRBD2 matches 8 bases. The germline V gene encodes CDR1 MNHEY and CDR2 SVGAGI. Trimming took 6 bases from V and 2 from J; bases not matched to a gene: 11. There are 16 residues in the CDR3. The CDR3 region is CASSYGITSGQETQYF. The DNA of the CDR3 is TGTGCCAGCAGCTATGGGATAACTAGCGGACAAGAGACCCAGTACTTC.

CDR3 region: CASSLVFGIMNLGYGYTF. DNA for the CDR3: TGTGCCAGCAGCTTAGTCTTTGGAATAATGAATTTGGGCTATGGCTACACCTTC. The rearrangement links TRBV7-9 to TRBJ1-2; D is ambiguous. V was shortened by 1 base and J by 4 bases, with 22 bases between the two germline ends. This CDR3 spans 18 amino acids. Germline CDR1 reads SEHNR; CDR2 reads FQNEAQ (reference sequence). Using reference TRBV7-9 and TRBJ1-2 for the parts outside the CDR3, the full variable domain is DTGVSQNPRHKITKRGQNVTFRCDPISEHNRLYWYRQTLGQGPEFLTYFQNEAQLEKSRLLSDRFSAERPKGSFSTLEIQRTEQGDSAMYLCASSLVFGIMNLGYGYTFGSGTRLTVV.

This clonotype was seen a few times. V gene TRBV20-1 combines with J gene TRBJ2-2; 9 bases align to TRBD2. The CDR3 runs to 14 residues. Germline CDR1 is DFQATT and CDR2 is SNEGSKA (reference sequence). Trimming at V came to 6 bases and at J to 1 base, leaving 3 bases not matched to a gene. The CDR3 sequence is CSAVSGGNTGELFF. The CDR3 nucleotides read TGCAGTGCCGTTAGCGGGGGGAACACCGGGGAGCTGTTTTTT.